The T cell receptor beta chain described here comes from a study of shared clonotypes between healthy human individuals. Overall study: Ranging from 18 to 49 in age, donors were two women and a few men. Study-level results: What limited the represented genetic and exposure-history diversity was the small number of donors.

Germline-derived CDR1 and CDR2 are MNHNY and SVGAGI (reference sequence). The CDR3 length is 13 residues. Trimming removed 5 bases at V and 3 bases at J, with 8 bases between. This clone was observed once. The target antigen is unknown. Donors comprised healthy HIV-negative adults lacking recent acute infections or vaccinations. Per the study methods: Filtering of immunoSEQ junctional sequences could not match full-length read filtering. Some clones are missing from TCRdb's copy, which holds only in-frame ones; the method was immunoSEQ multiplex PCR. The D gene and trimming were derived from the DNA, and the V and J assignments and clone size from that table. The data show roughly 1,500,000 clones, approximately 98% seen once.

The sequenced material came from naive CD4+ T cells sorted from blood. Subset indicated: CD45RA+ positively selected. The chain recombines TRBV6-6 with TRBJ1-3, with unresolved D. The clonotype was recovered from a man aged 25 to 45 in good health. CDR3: CASSQGLGNTIYF. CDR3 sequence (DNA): TGTGCCAGCAGTCAAGGACTTGGAAACACCATATATTTT.